These 24 T cell receptor beta chains share one sample of origin, sequenced in a study of T cell clonotyping in hematopoietic cell transplantation. The table came from immunoSEQ multiplex PCR; TCRdb's copy has only in-frame clones and leaves some out. The table shows about 80,000 clones, with 96% occurring only once. The sample's time point: recipient sample about 28 days before transplant, after cytoreduction. The source material was peripheral blood mononuclear cells, sampled before stem cell transplant. All receptors derive from a woman in her 50s with acute myeloid leukemia. Some clones in this sample may be carry-over from other donors' samples.

This clone showed up just once. V is TRBV2 and J is TRBJ2-1; D might be TRBD1 or TRBD2, each matching 5 bases. CDR1 and CDR2 (germline): SNHLY, FYNNEI. V was trimmed by 5 bases and J by 5 bases, leaving 10 bases between them. The CDR3 extends over 13 amino acids. In DNA form, the CDR3 reads TGTGCCAGCAGTCGGGACGCGCACAATGAGCAGTTCTTC. Translated, it gives CASSRDAHNEQFF. Full variable domain (outside the CDR3, taken from reference TRBV2 and TRBJ2-1): EPEVTQTPSHQVTQMGQEVILRCVPISNHLYFYWYRQILGQKVEFLVSFYNNEISEKSEIFDDQFSVERPDGSNFTLKIRSTKLEDSAMYFCASSRDAHNEQFFGPGTRLTVL.

V and J are TRBV7-2 and TRBJ1-5, with a tentative D call TRBD1 (6 bases). The CDR3 is made up of 14 amino acids. From germline, CDR1 is SGHTA and CDR2 FQGNSA. Trimming shortened V by 5 bases and J by 3 bases, and 11 bases separated the two germline ends. The CDR3 is CASSTGHPNQPQHF. The CDR3 DNA follows: TGTGCCAGCAGCACGGGACACCCCAATCAGCCCCAGCATTTT.

The chain couples TRBV30 to TRBJ2-2; 14 nucleotides align to TRBD2. CDR1 GTSNPN and CDR2 SVGIG come from the germline V gene (reference sequence). V shed 3 bases, J shed 3 bases, and the junction held 12 bases outside the gene matches. CDR3 length: 19 amino acids. As DNA, the CDR3 is TGTGCCTGGAGGGTTCCGGGACTAGCGGGAGATAAGGACACCGGGGAGCTGTTTTTT. This sequence encodes CAWRVPGLAGDKDTGELFF.

The V call is TRBV15, the J call TRBJ1-6; D remains ambiguous. V shed 2 bases and J shed 5 bases, with 4 bases lying between them. Germline V gives CDR1 LNHNV, CDR2 YYDKDF (reference sequence). The CDR3 consists of 13 residues. The CDR3 sequence: CATSRQHNSPLHF. The CDR3 DNA sequence: TGTGCCACCAGCAGACAACATAATTCACCCCTCCACTTT.

The chain has TRBV15 and TRBJ1-1, with D uncertain. Trimming left V 2 bases short and J 4 bases short, with 11 bases between. The germline V gene encodes CDR1 LNHNV and CDR2 YYDKDF (reference sequence). CDR3 length: 14 residues. The CDR3 DNA reads TGTGCCACCAGCAGACGGACCGCCGCCACTGAAGCTTTCTTT. It encodes CATSRRTAATEAFF.

This chain connects TRBV14 to TRBJ1-2; no firm D call. V shed 0 bases and J shed 5 bases, with 10 bases lying between them. The CDR3 totals 14 residues. Germline assignment: CDR1 SGHDN and CDR2 FVKESK. The CDR3 DNA reads as TGTGCCAGCAGCCAAGACCAAGAACATTATGGCTACACCTTC. Protein: CASSQDQEHYGYTF. Full variable domain (remainder filled in from reference TRBV14 and TRBJ1-2): EAGVTQFPSHSVIEKGQTVTLRCDPISGHDNLYWYRRVMGKEIKFLLHFVKESKQDESGMPNNRFLAERTGGTYSTLKVQPAELEDSGVYFCASSQDQEHYGYTFGSGTRLTVV.

The chain links TRBV28 to TRBJ2-3; D is unresolved. The germline V gene encodes CDR1 MDHEN and CDR2 SYDVKM. Trimming left V 6 bases short and J 4 bases short, with 11 bases between. The CDR3 totals 13 residues. The chain's CDR3 is CASRRPGADTQYF. In nucleotides, the CDR3 is TGTGCCAGCAGGCGTCCCGGAGCAGATACGCAGTATTTT.

The V and J genes are TRBV6-1 and TRBJ1-5; D remains unclear. This CDR3 contains 13 residues. Trimming pared 3 bases from V and 9 bases from J, leaving 12 bases between. Germline-derived CDR1 and CDR2 are MNHNS and SASEGT. The CDR3 is CASSESPGSPQHF. The CDR3 DNA reads as TGTGCCAGCAGTGAGTCCCCGGGCTCGCCCCAGCATTTT.

This chain links TRBV27 with TRBJ2-7; possible D gene TRBD1, 7 bases. V was cut by 4 bases and J by 0 bases, with 13 bases left in between. CDR3 length: 15 amino acids. Germline V gives CDR1 MNHEY, CDR2 SMNVEV (reference sequence). CDR3 region: CASSSAGGSSYEQYF. Here the CDR3 DNA reads TGTGCCAGCAGTTCCGCAGGGGGGTCCTCCTACGAGCAGTACTTC.

The CDR3 loop reads CASSPTGAYGYTF. Here the CDR3 DNA reads TGTGCCAGCAGCCCGACAGGGGCCTATGGCTACACCTTC. The gene calls are TRBV28 and TRBJ1-2; TRBD1 agrees at 8 bases. Germline V lookup: CDR1 MDHEN, CDR2 SYDVKM. The CDR3 consists of 13 residues. Trimming took 6 bases from V and 4 from J; bases not matched to a gene: 4.

This sequence joins TRBV28 and TRBJ1-3; TRBD1 might be the D (5 bases). Per the germline V gene, CDR1 is MDHEN and CDR2 is SYDVKM. Trimming removed 6 bases at V and 3 bases at J, with 15 bases between. The CDR3 loop spans 15 amino acids. The CDR3 nucleotides are TGTGCCAGCAGCCTCGAGGGGTTAGATGGAAACACCATATATTTT. Its translation is CASSLEGLDGNTIYF.

V gene TRBV5-1 combines with J gene TRBJ1-1, with D uncertain. Trimming pared 5 bases from V and 5 bases from J, leaving 19 bases between. Germline CDR1 reads SGHRS; CDR2 reads YFSETQ. The CDR3 runs 15 residues. The CDR3 DNA sequence: TGCGCCAGCAGGTCCGCGGCGTATGGCTCGACTGAAGCTTTCTTT. Translated, it gives CASRSAAYGSTEAFF.

This clone came up once. This chain joins TRBV29-1 and TRBJ2-7; 7 bases are shared with TRBD1. Germline V gene data show CDR1 as SQVTM and CDR2 as ANQGSEA. The CDR3 is made up of 12 amino acids. V dropped 6 bases and J dropped 3; count of bases not matched to a gene: 5. The CDR3 DNA is TGCAGCGTATGGGACAGAAGCTACGAGCAGTACTTC. It codes for CSVWDRSYEQYF.

This chain joins TRBV7-9 and TRBJ1-5; the D is unclear. Trimming left V 0 bases short and J 0 bases short, with 3 bases between. In germline, CDR1 is SEHNR, CDR2 FQNEAQ (reference sequence). The CDR3 consists of 14 residues. CDR3 region: CASSLADSNQPQHF. The DNA for the CDR3 is TGTGCCAGCAGCTTAGCTGATAGCAATCAGCCCCAGCATTTT. Based on the CDR3 plus reference TRBV7-9 and TRBJ1-5, the full variable domain is DTGVSQNPRHKITKRGQNVTFRCDPISEHNRLYWYRQTLGQGPEFLTYFQNEAQLEKSRLLSDRFSAERPKGSFSTLEIQRTEQGDSAMYLCASSLADSNQPQHFGDGTRLSIL.

J is TRBJ1-1 and V is TRBV2; D remains ambiguous. The CDR3 contains 14 residues. Germline V CDR1 and CDR2: SNHLY, FYNNEI. V lost 8 bases, J lost 0 bases, and 13 bases lay in between. CDR3 nucleotide sequence: TGTGCCAGCGTATCAGCCCTAATGAACACTGAAGCTTTCTTT. Translated: CASVSALMNTEAFF.

V gene TRBV19 combines with J gene TRBJ2-3; 10 positions match TRBD1. The V and J ends lost 5 bases and 1 base, in that order; junction bases with no gene match: 9. This CDR3 is built from 17 residues. Germline CDR1 and CDR2: LNHDA and SQIVND (reference sequence). The CDR3 region is CASSAGPGQGGTDTQYF. The CDR3 DNA reads as TGTGCCAGTAGTGCGGGGCCCGGACAGGGGGGCACAGATACGCAGTATTTT.

V and J are TRBV6-1 and TRBJ1-5, with D possibly TRBD1 on 6 matching bases. Germline V gene data show CDR1 as MNHNS and CDR2 as SASEGT. The CDR3 sequence is 14 residues long. V shed 3 bases and J shed 7 bases, with 13 bases lying between them. Written as DNA, the CDR3 is TGTGCCAGCAGTGACCTTACAGGGTCCCAGCCCCAGCATTTT. As protein: CASSDLTGSQPQHF.

The chain is built from TRBV28 and TRBJ2-7; 7 bases map to TRBD1. The length of the CDR3 is 14 residues. V shed 4 bases, J shed 3 bases, and the junction held 6 bases outside the gene matches. From germline, CDR1 is MDHEN and CDR2 SYDVKM. The CDR3 sequence is CASSSRDRVYEQYF. The CDR3 DNA follows: TGTGCCAGCAGTTCCCGGGACAGAGTCTACGAGCAGTACTTC.

This clone has just one count. V is TRBV5-1 and J is TRBJ2-7; maybe TRBD2 (6 bases). Trimming shortened V by 4 bases and J by 2 bases, and 13 bases separated the two germline ends. The length of the CDR3 is 14 residues. Germline V gene lookup returns CDR1 SGHRS and CDR2 YFSETQ. CDR3 loop: CASSHLREPYEQYF. The DNA for the CDR3 is TGCGCCAGCAGCCATCTCCGGGAGCCCTACGAGCAGTACTTC.

The chain carries TRBV9 and TRBJ1-1; D is perhaps TRBD1 (5 bases). This CDR3 spans 13 amino acids. In germline, CDR1 is SGDLS, CDR2 YYNGEE. The V gene lost 6 bases and the J gene lost 4 bases, with 13 bases spanning the gap. This chain's CDR3 is CASTGPRGTEAFF. The DNA for the CDR3 is TGTGCCAGCACAGGGCCAAGGGGCACTGAAGCTTTCTTT.

This chain links TRBV5-1 with TRBJ2-1; 10 bases agree with TRBD2. The ends lost 0 bases at V and 4 bases at J; junction bases unmatched: 4. The CDR3 runs to 16 residues. Per the germline V gene, CDR1 is SGHRS and CDR2 is YFSETQ. In DNA form, the CDR3 reads TGCGCCAGCAGCTTGGGGGCTAGCGGGAGTTACAATGAGCAGTTCTTC. Residues: CASSLGASGSYNEQFF.

The chain recombines TRBV28 with TRBJ1-4; TRBD1 matches 9 bases. This CDR3 region has 14 residues. V lost 5 bases and J lost 10; bases outside the gene matches: 8. Germline values: CDR1 MDHEN, CDR2 SYDVKM. CDR3 region: CASSGDRGTGKLFF. The CDR3 DNA reads TGTGCCAGCAGTGGCGACAGGGGGACTGGAAAACTGTTTTTT.

This sequence joins TRBV14 and TRBJ2-1, with 9 bases fitting TRBD2. Germline V gene lookup returns CDR1 SGHDN and CDR2 FVKESK. The V gene end was trimmed by 5 bases and the J gene end by 3 bases; junction bases not matched to a gene: 2. CDR3 length: 14 amino acids. CDR3 in DNA: TGTGCCAGCAGCATAGCGGGGGACTACAATGAGCAGTTCTTC. It codes for CASSIAGDYNEQFF.

The chain joins TRBV4-2 to TRBJ2-2; D may be TRBD1 or TRBD2 (6 bases each). Germline lookup yields CDR1 LGHNA and CDR2 YNFKEQ. Trimming shortened V by 4 bases and J by 3 bases, and 18 bases separated the two germline ends. The CDR3 consists of 17 residues. The CDR3 sequence: CASSRNLGGKDTGELFF. As DNA, the CDR3 is TGTGCCAGCAGCCGCAATTTAGGGGGGAAGGACACCGGGGAGCTGTTTTTT.